The 14 T cell receptor beta chains in this list originate from one sample, sequenced in a study of vaccination and CD4 T cells after COVID-19. Sequenced with the Oncomine TCR Beta short-read assay was DNA taken from cultured CD4+ T cells. TCRdb re-derived calls from the PCR reads in MiXCR, one entry per CDR3 protein. This sample has roughly 20,000 distinct CDR3 sequences, with around 44% found just once. Indicated treatment: approximately 10-day PBMC culture with coronavirus spike peptide pools or control peptides (ViraFEST assay). Their antigen targets remain unknown. The material sequenced was CD4+ T cells from blood, cultured in vitro, taken after SARS-CoV-2 vaccination. These receptors all come from a human donor who had recovered from COVID-19.

This rearrangement joins TRBV6-2 or TRBV6-3 to TRBJ2-5, with D unresolved. This CDR3 comprises 12 residues. Trimming took 9 bases from V and 1 from J, leaving 9 bases between them. Germline CDR1 and CDR2: MNHEY and SVGEGT. The CDR3 loop reads CASRRGQETQYF. CDR3 sequence (DNA): TGTGCCAGTAGACGAGGCCAAGAGACCCAGTACTTC.

This chain connects TRBV19 to TRBJ1-5; 8 nucleotides agree with TRBD1. Germline CDR1 is LNHDA and CDR2 is SQIVND (reference sequence). The CDR3 covers 17 residues. With 0 bases clipped from V and 4 bases from J, the junction kept 8 bases outside the gene matches. Written as DNA, the CDR3 is TGTGCCAGTAGTATAGATCTAGGACAGGGTCGAAATCAGCCCCAGCATTTT. Translating gives CASSIDLGQGRNQPQHF.

In its sample, this clonotype was seen a few times. The chain uses TRBV5-5 and TRBJ2-5; 9 bases are shared with TRBD2. Germline CDR1 and CDR2: SGHKS and YYEKEE (reference sequence). This CDR3 region has 15 residues. J was trimmed by 1 base and V by 2 bases; bases with no gene match: 3. CDR3: CASSFMRGGQETQYF. The CDR3, as DNA: TGTGCCAGCAGCTTTATGCGGGGGGGCCAAGAGACCCAGTACTTC.

V usage is TRBV19 and J usage is TRBJ1-4, with D uncertain. CDR3 length equals 12 residues. Trimming left V 3 bases short and J 10 bases short, with 9 bases between. Per germline, CDR1 LNHDA and CDR2 SQIVND (reference sequence). DNA of the CDR3: TGTGCCAGTAGTATCGGGGAGGGAAAACTGTTTTTT. Encoded protein: CASSIGEGKLFF.

The chain uses TRBV6-1 and TRBJ2-2, with unresolved D. CDR3 length: 17 residues. V lost 3 bases and J 4 bases, leaving 18 bases between the germline ends. Germline V CDR1 and CDR2: MNHNS, SASEGT. The CDR3 DNA reads as TGTGCCAGCAGTGACCACAGAGTTTCCTGGACCACCGGGGAGCTGTTTTTT. It specifies CASSDHRVSWTTGELFF.

This clonotype has just a few counts. The chain links TRBV20-1 to TRBJ1-1, with D possibly being TRBD1 (5 bases). Trimming cost V 1 base and J 8 bases, with 8 bases left between them. This CDR3 contains 11 residues. CDR1 DFQATT and CDR2 SNEGSKA come from the germline V gene (reference sequence). The chain's CDR3 is CSARVRTEAFF. CDR3 nucleotide sequence: TGCAGTGCTAGAGTTCGGACAGAAGCTTTCTTT.

This clonotype came up a few times. V gene TRBV10-1 combines with J gene TRBJ2-1; 7 bases line up with TRBD1. Germline CDR1 and CDR2: WNHNN and SYGVQD (reference sequence). Trimming at V came to 4 bases and at J to 15 bases, leaving 9 bases not matched to a gene. This CDR3 contains 12 residues. The CDR3 DNA follows: TGCGCCAGCAGTGTAACAGGGGCCCCTTCGTTCTTC. Its protein is CASSVTGAPSFF.

This sequence joins TRBV30 and TRBJ1-3, with no clear D. V shed 3 bases and J shed 3 bases, with 9 bases lying between them. Germline V gives CDR1 GTSNPN, CDR2 SVGIG (reference sequence). This CDR3 contains 13 residues. This CDR3 reads CAWSPARGNTIYF. The CDR3 region has the DNA TGTGCCTGGAGCCCCGCCCGTGGAAACACCATATATTTT. Based on the CDR3 plus reference TRBV30 and TRBJ1-3, the full variable domain is SQTIHQWPATLVQPVGSPLSLECTVEGTSNPNLYWYRQAAGRGLQLLFYSVGIGQISSEVPQNLSASRPQDRQFILSSKKLLLSDSGFYLCAWSPARGNTIYFGEGSWLTVV.

The genes are TRBV27 and TRBJ1-6; 9 nucleotides line up with TRBD1. This CDR3 region has 15 residues. CDR1 and CDR2 from the germline V gene are MNHEY and SMNVEV (reference sequence). The V gene end was trimmed by 6 bases and the J gene end by 9 bases; junction bases not matched to a gene: 9. CDR3 sequence reads: CASRHYRGRGSPLHF. CDR3 bases: TGTGCCAGCAGGCATTACAGGGGGCGAGGTTCACCCCTCCACTTT.

This chain uses TRBV6-5 with TRBJ1-1; D is unresolved. The CDR3 is 16 residues long. Germline lookup yields CDR1 MNHEY and CDR2 SVGAGI. The V gene lost 3 bases and the J gene lost 2 bases, with 16 bases spanning the gap. The CDR3 DNA follows: TGTGCCAGCAGTTATTTCGACACGGCGGGCAACACTGAAGCTTTCTTT. This sequence encodes CASSYFDTAGNTEAFF.

This chain links TRBV12-3 or TRBV12-4 with TRBJ1-1, with unresolved D. The CDR3 length is 14 residues. Trimming cost V 3 bases and J 0 bases, with 8 bases left between them. Written as DNA, the CDR3 is TGTGCCAGCAGTTTTCCACCTATGAACACTGAAGCTTTCTTT. Translating it yields CASSFPPMNTEAFF.

The chain employs TRBV5-4 and TRBJ2-1, with a weak D call TRBD2 (7 bases). CDR1 and CDR2 from the germline V gene are SGHNT and YYREEE (reference sequence). The V end was cut by 5 bases, the J end by 6 bases, with 21 bases between. The CDR3 is 16 amino acids. The CDR3 DNA reads as TGTGCCAGCAGGCTGGGAGGGGGGACCCTCGGCAATGAGCAGTTCTTC. Translation: CASRLGGGTLGNEQFF.

This clonotype was seen only once. V usage is TRBV7-9 and J usage is TRBJ2-5, with D unresolved. Germline V CDR1 and CDR2: SEHNR, FQNEAQ (reference sequence). CDR3 size: 11 residues. V was cut by 6 bases and J by 1 base, with 3 bases left in between. CDR3 DNA: TGTGCCAGCAGTGGCCAAGAGACCCAGTACTTC. Amino acids: CASSGQETQYF.

The sample holds one count of this clonotype. The chain carries TRBV7-2 and TRBJ2-5, with 9 bases that match TRBD2. Germline lookup yields CDR1 SGHTA and CDR2 FQGNSA. The CDR3 totals 16 residues. V shed 4 bases and J 5 bases; nucleotides not matched to a gene: 11. Here the CDR3 DNA reads TGTGCCAGCAGCTCTACGATAGCGGGAGCAGGGGAGACCCAGTACTTC. It yields the protein CASSSTIAGAGETQYF.